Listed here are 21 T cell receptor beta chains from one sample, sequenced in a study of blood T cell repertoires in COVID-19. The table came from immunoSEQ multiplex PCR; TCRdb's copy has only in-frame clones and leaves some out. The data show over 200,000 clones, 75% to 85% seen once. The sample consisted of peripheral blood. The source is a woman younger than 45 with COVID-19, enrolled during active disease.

DNA for the CDR3: TGCGCCAGCAGCTCCGAGGGCAGGCCTAATCAGCCCCAGCATTTT. This encodes CASSSEGRPNQPQHF. The V call is TRBV5-1, the J call TRBJ1-5; D unresolved. CDR1 and CDR2 from the germline V gene are SGHRS and YFSETQ. CDR3 length equals 15 residues. Trimming left V 3 bases short and J 4 bases short, with 14 bases between. The whole variable domain, remainder taken from reference TRBV5-1 and TRBJ1-5, is KAGVTQTPRYLIKTRGQQVTLSCSPISGHRSVSWYQQTPGQGLQFLFEYFSETQRNKGNFPGRFSGRQFSNSRSEMNVSTLELGDSALYLCASSSEGRPNQPQHFGDGTRLSIL.

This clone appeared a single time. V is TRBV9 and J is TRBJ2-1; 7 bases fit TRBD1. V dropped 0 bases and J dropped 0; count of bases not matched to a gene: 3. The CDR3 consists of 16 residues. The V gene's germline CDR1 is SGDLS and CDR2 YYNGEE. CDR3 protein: CASSVGDSRSYNEQFF. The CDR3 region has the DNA TGTGCCAGCAGCGTAGGGGACAGCCGCTCCTACAATGAGCAGTTCTTC.

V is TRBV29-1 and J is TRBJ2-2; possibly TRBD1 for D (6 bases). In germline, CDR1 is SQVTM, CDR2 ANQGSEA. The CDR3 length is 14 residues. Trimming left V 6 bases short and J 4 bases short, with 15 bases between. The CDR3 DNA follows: TGCAGCGTCGGACCCCCAGGGGTCACCGGGGAGCTGTTTTTT. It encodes CSVGPPGVTGELFF.

CDR3 region: CASSPGGTSTDTQYF. The CDR3 DNA reads TGTGCCAGCTCACCGGGCGGGACTAGCACAGATACGCAGTATTTT. This sequence joins TRBV18 and TRBJ2-3; D might be TRBD2 (6 bases). The CDR3 has 15 amino acids. V gave up 3 bases and J gave up 0 bases, with 10 bases separating them. CDR1 is KGHSH, CDR2 LQKENI, per germline.

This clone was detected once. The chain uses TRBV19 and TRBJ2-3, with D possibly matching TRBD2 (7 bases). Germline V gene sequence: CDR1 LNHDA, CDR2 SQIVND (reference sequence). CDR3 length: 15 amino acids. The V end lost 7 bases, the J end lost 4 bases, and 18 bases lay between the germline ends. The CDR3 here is CASKTGGAGADTQYF. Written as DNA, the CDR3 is TGTGCCAGTAAGACGGGGGGCGCCGGGGCAGATACGCAGTATTTT.

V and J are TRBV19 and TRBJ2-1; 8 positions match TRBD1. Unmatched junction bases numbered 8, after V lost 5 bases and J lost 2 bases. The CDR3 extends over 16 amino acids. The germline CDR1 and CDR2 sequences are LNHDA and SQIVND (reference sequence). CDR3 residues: CASSPRTGWAYNEQFF. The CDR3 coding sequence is TGTGCCAGTAGTCCAAGGACAGGGTGGGCCTACAATGAGCAGTTCTTC.

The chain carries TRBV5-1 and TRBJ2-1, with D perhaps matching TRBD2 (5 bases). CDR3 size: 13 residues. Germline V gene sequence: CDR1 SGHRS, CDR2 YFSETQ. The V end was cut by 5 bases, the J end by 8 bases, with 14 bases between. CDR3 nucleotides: TGCGCCAGCAGTGAGGCGGGTGTACATGAGCAGTTCTTC. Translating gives CASSEAGVHEQFF.

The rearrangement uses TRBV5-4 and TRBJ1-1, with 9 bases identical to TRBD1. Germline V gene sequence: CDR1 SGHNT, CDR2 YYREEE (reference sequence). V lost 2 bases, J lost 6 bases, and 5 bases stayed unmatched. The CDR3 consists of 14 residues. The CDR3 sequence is CASSLQGAGAEAFF. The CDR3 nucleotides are TGTGCCAGCAGCTTACAGGGGGCAGGAGCTGAAGCTTTCTTT.

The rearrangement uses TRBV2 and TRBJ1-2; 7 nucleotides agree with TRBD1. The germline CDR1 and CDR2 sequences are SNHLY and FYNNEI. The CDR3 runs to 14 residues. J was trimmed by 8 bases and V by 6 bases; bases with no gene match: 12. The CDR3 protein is CASREQGIIGGYTF. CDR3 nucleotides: TGTGCCAGCAGGGAACAGGGGATCATAGGGGGCTACACCTTC.

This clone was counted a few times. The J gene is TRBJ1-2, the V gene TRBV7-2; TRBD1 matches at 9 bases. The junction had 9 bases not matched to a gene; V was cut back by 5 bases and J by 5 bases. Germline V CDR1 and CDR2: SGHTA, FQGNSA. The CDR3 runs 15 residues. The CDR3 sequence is CASSNSGTGLYGYTF. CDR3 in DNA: TGTGCCAGCAGCAACTCCGGGACAGGGTTGTATGGCTACACCTTC.

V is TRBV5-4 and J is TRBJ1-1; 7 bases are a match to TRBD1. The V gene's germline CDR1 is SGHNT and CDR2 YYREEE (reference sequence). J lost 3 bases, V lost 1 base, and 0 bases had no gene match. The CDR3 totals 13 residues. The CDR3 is CASSLTGDTEAFF. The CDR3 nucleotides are TGTGCCAGCAGCTTGACAGGGGACACTGAAGCTTTCTTT.

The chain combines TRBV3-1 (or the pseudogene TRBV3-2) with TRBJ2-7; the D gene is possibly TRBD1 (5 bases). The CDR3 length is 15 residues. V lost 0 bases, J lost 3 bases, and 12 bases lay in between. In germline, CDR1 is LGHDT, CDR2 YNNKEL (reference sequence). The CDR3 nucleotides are TGTGCCAGCAGCCAAGAACTGGGGCTGAGCTACGAGCAGTACTTC. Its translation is CASSQELGLSYEQYF.

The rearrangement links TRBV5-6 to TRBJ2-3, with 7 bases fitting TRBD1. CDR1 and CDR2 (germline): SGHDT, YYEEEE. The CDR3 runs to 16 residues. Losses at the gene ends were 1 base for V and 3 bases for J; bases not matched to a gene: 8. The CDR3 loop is CASSLLPGGVTDTQYF. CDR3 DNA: TGTGCCAGCAGCTTGCTACCAGGGGGAGTAACAGATACGCAGTATTTT.

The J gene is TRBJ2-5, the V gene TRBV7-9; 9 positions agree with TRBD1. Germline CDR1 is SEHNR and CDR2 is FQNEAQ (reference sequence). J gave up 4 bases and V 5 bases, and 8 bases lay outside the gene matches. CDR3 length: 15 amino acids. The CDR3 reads CASSLNRQGGETQYF. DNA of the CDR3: TGTGCCAGCAGCCTGAATAGACAGGGGGGAGAGACCCAGTACTTC.

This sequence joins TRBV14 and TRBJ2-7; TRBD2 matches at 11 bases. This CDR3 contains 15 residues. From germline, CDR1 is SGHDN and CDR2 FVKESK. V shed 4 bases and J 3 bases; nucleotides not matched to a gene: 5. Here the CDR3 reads CASSLLAGGFYEQYF. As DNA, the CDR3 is TGTGCCAGCAGCCTTTTAGCGGGAGGGTTCTACGAGCAGTACTTC.

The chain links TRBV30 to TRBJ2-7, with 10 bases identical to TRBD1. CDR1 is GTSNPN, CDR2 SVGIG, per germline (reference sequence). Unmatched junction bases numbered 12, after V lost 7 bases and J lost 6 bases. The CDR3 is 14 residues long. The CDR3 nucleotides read TGTGCCTCAAACGTGGGACAGGGGATGTTCGAGCAGTACTTC. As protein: CASNVGQGMFEQYF.

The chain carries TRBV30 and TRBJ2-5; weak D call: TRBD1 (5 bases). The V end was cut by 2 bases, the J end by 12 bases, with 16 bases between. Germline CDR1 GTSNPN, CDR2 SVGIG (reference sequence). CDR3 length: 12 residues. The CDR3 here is CAWSRIDSPEYF. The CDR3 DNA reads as TGTGCCTGGAGTAGGATAGACAGTCCCGAGTACTTC. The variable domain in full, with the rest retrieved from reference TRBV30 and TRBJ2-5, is SQTIHQWPATLVQPVGSPLSLECTVEGTSNPNLYWYRQAAGRGLQLLFYSVGIGQISSEVPQNLSASRPQDRQFILSSKKLLLSDSGFYLCAWSRIDSPEYFGPGTRLLVL.

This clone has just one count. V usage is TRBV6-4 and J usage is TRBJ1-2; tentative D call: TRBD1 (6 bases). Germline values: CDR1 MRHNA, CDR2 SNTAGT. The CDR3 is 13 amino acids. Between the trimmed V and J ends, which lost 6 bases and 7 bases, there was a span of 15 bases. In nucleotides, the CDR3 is TGTGCCAGCAGAGAAGACAGGACTTTTGGCTACACCTTC. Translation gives CASREDRTFGYTF.

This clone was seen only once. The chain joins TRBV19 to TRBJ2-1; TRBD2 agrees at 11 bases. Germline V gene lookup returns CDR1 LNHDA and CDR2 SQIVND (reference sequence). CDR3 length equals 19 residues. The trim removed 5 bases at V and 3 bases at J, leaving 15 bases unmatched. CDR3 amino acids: CASSPGLAERAQYYNEQFF. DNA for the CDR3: TGTGCCAGTAGTCCGGGACTAGCGGAGAGAGCCCAATACTACAATGAGCAGTTCTTC.

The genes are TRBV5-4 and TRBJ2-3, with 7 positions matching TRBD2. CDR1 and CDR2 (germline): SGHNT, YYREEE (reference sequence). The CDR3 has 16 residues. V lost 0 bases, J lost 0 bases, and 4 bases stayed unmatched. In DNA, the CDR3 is TGTGCCAGCAGCTTGGGGACTAGACATAGCACAGATACGCAGTATTTT. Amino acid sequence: CASSLGTRHSTDTQYF.

The CDR3 DNA follows: TGTGCCAGCAGTAATCCGGGACAGGGATATGAGCAGTTCTTC. Amino acid sequence: CASSNPGQGYEQFF. The gene calls are TRBV6-6 and TRBJ2-1; 9 bases match TRBD1. The germline CDR1 and CDR2 sequences are MNHNY and SVGAGI (reference sequence). The CDR3 extends over 14 amino acids. V lost 5 bases and J lost 8; bases outside the gene matches: 7.